This TCR beta chain was sequenced in a study of blood T cell repertoires in COVID-19. A single count supports this clone. Germline CDR1 is KGHDR and CDR2 is SFDVKD. The trim removed 3 bases at V and 4 bases at J, leaving 9 bases unmatched. The CDR3 runs to 16 residues. The method was immunoSEQ multiplex PCR; TCRdb's version includes in-frame clones alone and lacks a portion of them. The table records some 250,000 clones, more than 70% of them present only once. The sequenced sample consisted of peripheral blood. This TCR came from a woman in her thirties or forties who had recovered from COVID-19. J is TRBJ1-2 and V is TRBV24-1; 8 positions agree with TRBD1. In DNA form, the CDR3 reads TGTGCCACCAGTGATCGACACGGACAGGGCGGCTATGGCTACACCTTC. Protein sequence: CATSDRHGQGGYGYTF.